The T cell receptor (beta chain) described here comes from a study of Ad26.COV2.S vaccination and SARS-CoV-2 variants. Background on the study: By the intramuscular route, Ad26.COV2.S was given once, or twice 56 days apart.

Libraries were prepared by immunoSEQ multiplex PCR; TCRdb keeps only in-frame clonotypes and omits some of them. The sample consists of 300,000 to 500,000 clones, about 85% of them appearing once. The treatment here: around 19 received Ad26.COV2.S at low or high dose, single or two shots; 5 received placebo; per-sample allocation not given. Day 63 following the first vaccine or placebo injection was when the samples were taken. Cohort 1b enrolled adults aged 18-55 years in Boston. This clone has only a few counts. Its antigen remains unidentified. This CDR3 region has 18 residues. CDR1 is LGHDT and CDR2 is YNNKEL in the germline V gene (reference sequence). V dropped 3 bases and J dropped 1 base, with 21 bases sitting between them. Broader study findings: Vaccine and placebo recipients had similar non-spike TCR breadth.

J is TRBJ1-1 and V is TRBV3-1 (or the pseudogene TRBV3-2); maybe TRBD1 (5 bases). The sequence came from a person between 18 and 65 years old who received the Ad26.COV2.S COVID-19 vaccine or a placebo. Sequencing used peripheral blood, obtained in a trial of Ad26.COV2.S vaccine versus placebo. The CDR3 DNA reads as TGTGCCAGCAGCCAGATTGGAGGGGTTGGGCCACAGAACACTGAAGCTTTCTTT. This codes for CASSQIGGVGPQNTEAFF.